The 9 T cell receptor beta chains below all came from one sample that was sequenced in a study of blood T cell repertoires in COVID-19. TCRdb's table, derived via immunoSEQ multiplex PCR, lists solely in-frame clones and lacks some. Among around 100,000 clones listed, around 83% were seen once. The material sequenced was peripheral blood. These receptors originate from a woman aged 55-75 years with COVID-19, enrolled during active disease.

This chain's CDR3 is CASSHLTGGTDTQYF. The CDR3 DNA is TGTGCCAGCAGCCACCTAACAGGGGGCACAGATACGCAGTATTTT. The chain links TRBV4-2 to TRBJ2-3; the match to TRBD1 covers 7 bases. CDR3 length: 15 residues. Trimming took 3 bases from V and 1 from J; bases not matched to a gene: 4. Germline assignment: CDR1 LGHNA and CDR2 YNFKEQ.

This clone came up once. This rearrangement joins TRBV4-3 to TRBJ1-2; no clear D gene. Germline V gives CDR1 LGHNA, CDR2 YSLEER. The CDR3 covers 14 residues. Deletions cut 1 base from V and 13 bases from J, with 19 bases between. This chain's CDR3 is CASSQGRLEGAVTF. Written as DNA, the CDR3 is TGCGCCAGCAGCCAAGGCCGCCTAGAAGGCGCTGTCACCTTC.

The chain couples TRBV7-6 to TRBJ2-3, with TRBD2 matching over 9 bases. CDR1 is SGHVS, CDR2 FNYEAQ, per germline. Unmatched junction bases numbered 0, after V lost 1 base and J lost 1 base. There are 15 residues in the CDR3. The CDR3 coding sequence is TGTGCCAGCAGCTTAGGGACTAGCGGCACAGATACGCAGTATTTT. The encoded protein is CASSLGTSGTDTQYF.

This chain connects TRBV9 to TRBJ1-1, with a possible D match to TRBD1 (6 bases). V was shortened by 0 bases and J by 4 bases, with 10 bases between the two germline ends. In germline, CDR1 is SGDLS, CDR2 YYNGEE. The CDR3 length is 14 residues. The CDR3 loop reads CASSVGGLPTEAFF. The DNA of the CDR3 is TGTGCCAGCAGCGTAGGGGGGCTCCCCACTGAAGCTTTCTTT.

The rearrangement links TRBV5-5 to TRBJ1-5, with D possibly matching TRBD1 (5 bases). Trimming took 2 bases from V and 7 from J, leaving 13 bases between them. CDR3 length equals 14 residues. Germline V CDR1 and CDR2: SGHKS, YYEKEE (reference sequence). CDR3 DNA: TGTGCCAGCAGCTTTGGGGAGGGGTGGCAGCCCCAGCATTTT. Translation gives CASSFGEGWQPQHF. The complete variable domain, with remaining parts taken from reference TRBV5-5 and TRBJ1-5, reads DAGVTQSPTHLIKTRGQQVTLRCSPISGHKSVSWYQQVLGQGPQFIFQYYEKEERGRGNFPDRFSARQFPNYSSELNVNALLLGDSALYLCASSFGEGWQPQHFGDGTRLSIL.

The genes are TRBV7-2 and TRBJ1-3; D may be TRBD1 (5 bases). This CDR3 has 14 amino acids. Germline V gene lookup returns CDR1 SGHTA and CDR2 FQGNSA. V gave up 1 base and J gave up 7 bases, with 11 bases separating them. CDR3 DNA sequence: TGTGCCAGCAGCTTAGGCGGCAGGGTGAACACCATATATTTT. Its protein product is CASSLGGRVNTIYF. The whole variable domain, filled in from reference TRBV7-2 and TRBJ1-3, reads GAGVSQSPSNKVTEKGKDVELRCDPISGHTALYWYRQSLGQGLEFLIYFQGNSAPDKSGLPSDRFSAERTGGSVSTLTIQRTQQEDSAVYLCASSLGGRVNTIYFGEGSWLTVV.

With respect to this clone: The junction does not match germline at one end; this may be a read error. The chain uses TRBV2 and TRBJ2-3; 16 bases match TRBD2. The CDR3 spans 17 residues. Per the germline V gene, CDR1 is SNHLY and CDR2 is FYNNEI. The chain's CDR3 is CACSLGLAGGATDTQYF. CDR3 DNA: TGTGCCTGCAGTTTGGGACTAGCGGGGGGGGCCACAGATACGCAGTATTTT.

In this sample, this clone turned up once. This chain uses TRBV4-1 with TRBJ1-1; D is unclear. Trimming removed 5 bases from V and 9 bases from J, with 10 bases in between. The CDR3 covers 11 residues. Germline V gives CDR1 MGHRA, CDR2 YSYEKL. The DNA for the CDR3 is TGCGCCAGCAGCTCGGACTCCAAAGCTTTCTTT. Translating gives CASSSDSKAFF.

The genes are TRBV5-1 and TRBJ2-3; TRBD2 aligns across 13 bases. J lost 6 bases, V lost 7 bases, and 11 bases had no gene match. Germline V gene lookup returns CDR1 SGHRS and CDR2 YFSETQ. This CDR3 has 16 residues. CDR3 sequence (DNA): TGCGCCAGCTCCCGACTAGCGGGGGGTGCTCGGGATACGCAGTATTTT. This codes for CASSRLAGGARDTQYF.